The entry that follows covers one T cell receptor (beta chain) sequence. The antigen remains undetermined. Data came from immunoSEQ multiplex PCR; TCRdb stores just in-frame clones and leaves some out. The sample consists of 30,000 to 35,000 clones, about 93% of them appearing once. Every patient experienced relapse after autologous stem cell transplantation, and brentuximab vedotin exposure varied. With magnetic negative selection, CD4+ T cells were purified from PBMCs that had been thawed. The CDR3 has 16 amino acids. Per germline, CDR1 LNHDA and CDR2 SQIVND (reference sequence). The V end was cut by 10 bases, the J end by 3 bases, with 22 bases between. This record belongs to a study of PD-1 blockade in classical Hodgkin lymphoma. In the study overall: Nivolumab 3 mg/kg was given intravenously every 2 weeks. The study, taken as a whole, reports: Newly diagnosed patients reportedly trailed healthy donors in baseline TCR diversity.

The clonotype comes from a human donor with classical Hodgkin lymphoma. This specimen was CD4+ T cells from blood, taken at baseline. The V and J genes are TRBV19 and TRBJ1-5, with D possibly TRBD1 on 5 matching bases. CDR3 DNA sequence: TGTGCCACCCGTCCGGGGGAGAGACTTTACAATCAGCCCCAGCATTTT. The encoded protein is CATRPGERLYNQPQHF.